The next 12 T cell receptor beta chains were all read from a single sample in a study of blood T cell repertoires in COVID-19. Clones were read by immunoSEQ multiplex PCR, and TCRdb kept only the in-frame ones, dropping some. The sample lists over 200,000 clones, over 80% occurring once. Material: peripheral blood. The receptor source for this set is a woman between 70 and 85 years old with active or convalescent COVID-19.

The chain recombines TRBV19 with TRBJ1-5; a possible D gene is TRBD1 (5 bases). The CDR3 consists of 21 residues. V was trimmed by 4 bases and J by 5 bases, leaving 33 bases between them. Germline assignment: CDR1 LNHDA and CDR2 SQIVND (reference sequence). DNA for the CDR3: TGTGCCAGTAGTAGTCGTTTGGGGGGTTCAAGTATGAACGGAAAATATCAGCCCCAGCATTTT. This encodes CASSSRLGGSSMNGKYQPQHF. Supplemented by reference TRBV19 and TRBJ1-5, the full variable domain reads DGGITQSPKYLFRKEGQNVTLSCEQNLNHDAMYWYRQDPGQGLRLIYYSQIVNDFQKGDIAEGYSVSREKKESFPLTVTSAQKNPTAFYLCASSSRLGGSSMNGKYQPQHFGDGTRLSIL.

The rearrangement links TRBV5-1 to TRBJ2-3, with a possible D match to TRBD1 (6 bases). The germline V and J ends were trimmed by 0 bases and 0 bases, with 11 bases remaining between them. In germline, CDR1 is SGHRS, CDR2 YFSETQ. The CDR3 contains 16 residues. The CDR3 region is CASSLAPRGSTDTQYF. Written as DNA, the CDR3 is TGCGCCAGCAGCTTGGCCCCCAGGGGTAGCACAGATACGCAGTATTTT.

The CDR3 nucleotides are TGCGCCAGCAGCGATCCGGGTGAGGGCGCCGGGATGGAGCAGTACTTC. Its protein is CASSDPGEGAGMEQYF. The J gene is TRBJ2-7, the V gene TRBV5-1; possibly TRBD2 for D (5 bases). V was cut by 4 bases and J by 7 bases, with 24 bases left in between. The CDR3 loop spans 16 amino acids. Germline values: CDR1 SGHRS, CDR2 YFSETQ.

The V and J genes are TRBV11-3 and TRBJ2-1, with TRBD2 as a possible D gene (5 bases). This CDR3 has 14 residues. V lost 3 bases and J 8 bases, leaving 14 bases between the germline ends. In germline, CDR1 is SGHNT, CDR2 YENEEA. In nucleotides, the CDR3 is TGTGCCAGCAGCTTTTTGACTACTTCCGATGAGCAGTTCTTC. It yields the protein CASSFLTTSDEQFF.

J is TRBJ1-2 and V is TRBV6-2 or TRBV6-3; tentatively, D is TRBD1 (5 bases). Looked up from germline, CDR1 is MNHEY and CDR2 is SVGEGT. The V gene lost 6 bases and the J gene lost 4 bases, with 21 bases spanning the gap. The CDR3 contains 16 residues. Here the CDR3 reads CASSPGASWEAYGYTF. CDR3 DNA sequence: TGTGCCAGCAGCCCTGGGGCCTCATGGGAGGCCTATGGCTACACCTTC.

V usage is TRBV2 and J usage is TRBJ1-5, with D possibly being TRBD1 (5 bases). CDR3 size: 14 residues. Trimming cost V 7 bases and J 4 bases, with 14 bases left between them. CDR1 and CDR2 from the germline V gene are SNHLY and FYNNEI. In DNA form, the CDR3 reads TGTGCCAGCAAGGGACTCTCCATAAATCAGCCCCAGCATTTT. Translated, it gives CASKGLSINQPQHF.

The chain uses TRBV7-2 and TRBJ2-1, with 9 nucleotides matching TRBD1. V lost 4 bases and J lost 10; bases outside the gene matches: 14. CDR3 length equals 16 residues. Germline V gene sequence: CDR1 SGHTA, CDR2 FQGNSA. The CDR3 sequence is CASSSVRDRVGLEQFF. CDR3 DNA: TGTGCCAGCAGCTCGGTCCGGGACAGGGTAGGTTTGGAGCAGTTCTTC.

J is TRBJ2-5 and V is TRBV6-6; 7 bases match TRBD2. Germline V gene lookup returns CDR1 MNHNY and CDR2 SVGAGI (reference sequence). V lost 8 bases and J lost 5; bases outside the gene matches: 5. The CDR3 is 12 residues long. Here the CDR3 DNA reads TGTGCCAGCTCGGGGGGTTGGGAGACCCAGTACTTC. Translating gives CASSGGWETQYF.

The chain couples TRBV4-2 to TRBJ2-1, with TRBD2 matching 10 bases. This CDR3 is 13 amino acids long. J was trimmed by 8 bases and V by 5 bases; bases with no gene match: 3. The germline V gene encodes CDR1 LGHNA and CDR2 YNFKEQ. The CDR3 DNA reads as TGTGCCAGCAGCGAGCGGGGGGGCGATGAGCAGTTCTTC. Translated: CASSERGGDEQFF.

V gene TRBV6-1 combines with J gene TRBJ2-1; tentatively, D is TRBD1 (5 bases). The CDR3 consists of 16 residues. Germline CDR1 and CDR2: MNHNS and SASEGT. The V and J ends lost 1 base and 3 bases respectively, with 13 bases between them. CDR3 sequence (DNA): TGTGCCAGCAGTGAAGAGGTAGGCAGGGTCTACAATGAGCAGTTCTTC. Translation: CASSEEVGRVYNEQFF.

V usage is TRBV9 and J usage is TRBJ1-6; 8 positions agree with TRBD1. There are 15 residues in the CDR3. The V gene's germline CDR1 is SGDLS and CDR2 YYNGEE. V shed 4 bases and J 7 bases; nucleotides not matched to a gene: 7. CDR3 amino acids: CASSLSDRGNSPLHF. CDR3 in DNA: TGTGCCAGCAGCCTCAGCGACAGGGGCAATTCACCCCTCCACTTT. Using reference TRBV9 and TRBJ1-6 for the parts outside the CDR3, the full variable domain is DSGVTQTPKHLITATGQRVTLRCSPRSGDLSVYWYQQSLDQGLQFLIQYYNGEERAKGNILERFSAQQFPDLHSELNLSSLELGDSALYFCASSLSDRGNSPLHFGNGTRLTVT.

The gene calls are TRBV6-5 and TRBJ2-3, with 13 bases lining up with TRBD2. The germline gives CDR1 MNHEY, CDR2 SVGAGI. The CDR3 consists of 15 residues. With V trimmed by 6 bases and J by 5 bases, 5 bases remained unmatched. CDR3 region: CASSLLAGGIDTQYF. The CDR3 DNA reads TGTGCCAGCAGCCTACTAGCGGGAGGGATAGATACGCAGTATTTT.